This TCR beta chain was profiled in a study of T cell changes during pregnancy in multiple sclerosis. CDR3 length: 15 amino acids. Germline V gives CDR1 MGHRA, CDR2 YSYEKL. Sequencing was performed with immunoSEQ multiplex PCR; in TCRdb, only in-frame clones are kept and a portion is missing. The sample shows 35,000 to 55,000 clones, roughly 92% of them seen only once. The chain combines TRBV4-1 with TRBJ2-5; D is uncertain. The better agreement between TRBJ2-7 and the DNA end casts doubt on the J call. This TCR came from a female donor with multiple sclerosis, enrolled in a pregnancy study. The sample taken for sequencing was peripheral blood. CDR3 region: CASSQGGGLLYEQYF. The DNA of the CDR3 is TGCGCCAGCAGCCAAGGTGGTGGGCTTCTATACGAGCAGTACTTC.